These 26 T cell receptor beta chains came from one sample sequenced in a study of T cell repertoires in cytomegalovirus infection. TCRdb processed the reads anew with MiXCR; each CDR3 protein has one entry. Among approximately 120,000 distinct CDR3 sequences listed, approximately 28% were seen once. No antigen has been assigned to these receptors. Sample: CD8+ T cells from cultured PBMCs, taken from culture after CMV antigen stimulation. These TCRs come from a human donor in good health (CMV status not recorded). Some clones in this sample may be carry-over from other donors' samples.

This chain links TRBV4-2 with TRBJ1-1, with 8 bases aligning to TRBD1. The CDR3 sequence is 16 residues long. Trimming removed 4 bases from V and 0 bases from J; junction bases left unmatched: 7. The germline V gene encodes CDR1 LGHNA and CDR2 YNFKEQ. CDR3: CASSRGTGSLNTEAFF. In nucleotides, the CDR3 is TGTGCCAGCAGCCGTGGGACAGGTAGTCTGAACACTGAAGCTTTCTTT.

This clonotype was seen repeatedly, ten times or more. The V gene is TRBV12-3 or TRBV12-4, the J gene TRBJ2-5; D remains ambiguous. The V gene lost 5 bases and the J gene lost 2 bases, with 12 bases spanning the gap. This CDR3 region has 14 residues. Written as DNA, the CDR3 is TGTGCCAGCAGTAAAACATTTGGGCAAGAGACCCAGTACTTC. Translating it yields CASSKTFGQETQYF.

This clonotype has only a few counts. The V and J genes are TRBV19 and TRBJ2-7; the D call may be TRBD1 or TRBD2 (5 bases each). V shed 5 bases and J shed 3 bases, with 11 bases lying between them. CDR1 and CDR2 from the germline V gene are LNHDA and SQIVND (reference sequence). The CDR3 spans 13 residues. The CDR3 coding sequence is TGTGCCAGTAGTTTGGGACCGAACTACGAGCAGTACTTC. Encoded protein: CASSLGPNYEQYF.

There are a few counts of this clonotype. CDR3 protein: CASSRGRDTQYF. Here the CDR3 DNA reads TGTGCCAGCTCCCGGGGGCGTGATACGCAGTATTTT. The gene calls are TRBV27 and TRBJ2-3; D is possibly TRBD1 or TRBD2 (6 bases each). The CDR3 runs 12 residues. Germline lookup yields CDR1 MNHEY and CDR2 SMNVEV (reference sequence). V was trimmed by 8 bases and J by 6 bases, leaving 12 bases between them.

This clonotype was observed at least ten times. The chain carries TRBV7-6 and TRBJ2-3; 8 nucleotides align to TRBD1. V shed 5 bases, J shed 3 bases, and the junction held 4 bases outside the gene matches. Germline V gene data show CDR1 as SGHVS and CDR2 as FNYEAQ. The CDR3 runs 14 residues. This CDR3 reads CASSTGQGTDTQYF. Here the CDR3 DNA reads TGTGCCAGCAGCACAGGACAGGGAACAGATACGCAGTATTTT.

This clonotype was counted only a few times. The V and J genes are TRBV9 and TRBJ2-5; D gene unclear. Germline assignment: CDR1 SGDLS and CDR2 YYNGEE. Trimming took off 0 bases at V and 2 bases at J, with 11 bases between the two ends. The CDR3 extends over 15 amino acids. In DNA form, the CDR3 reads TGTGCCAGCAGCGTAGCCCTCTCGCCACAAGAGACCCAGTACTTC. This gives the protein CASSVALSPQETQYF. The whole variable domain, filled in from reference TRBV9 and TRBJ2-5, reads DSGVTQTPKHLITATGQRVTLRCSPRSGDLSVYWYQQSLDQGLQFLIQYYNGEERAKGNILERFSAQQFPDLHSELNLSSLELGDSALYFCASSVALSPQETQYFGPGTRLLVL.

The chain carries TRBV7-9 and TRBJ1-6, with a tentative D call TRBD1 (5 bases). The CDR3 totals 16 residues. CDR1 and CDR2 (germline): SEHNR, FQNEAQ (reference sequence). Trimming removed 3 bases at V and 9 bases at J, with 18 bases between. The CDR3 protein is CASSLAGLAGGSPLHF. CDR3 nucleotide sequence: TGTGCCAGCAGCTTGGCGGGACTAGCCGGGGGTTCACCCCTCCACTTT. The full variable domain, rest sourced from reference TRBV7-9 and TRBJ1-6, is DTGVSQNPRHKITKRGQNVTFRCDPISEHNRLYWYRQTLGQGPEFLTYFQNEAQLEKSRLLSDRFSAERPKGSFSTLEIQRTEQGDSAMYLCASSLAGLAGGSPLHFGNGTRLTVT.

The chain is built from TRBV19 and TRBJ1-1; D may be TRBD1 (6 bases). There are 14 residues in the CDR3. The germline V gene encodes CDR1 LNHDA and CDR2 SQIVND (reference sequence). Trimming pared 5 bases from V and 7 bases from J, leaving 17 bases between. In nucleotides, the CDR3 is TGTGCCAGTAGTGCCGGGGGGGCCCTCCTTGAAGCTTTCTTT. Translation: CASSAGGALLEAFF.

This clonotype was seen more than once but under ten times. The rearrangement links TRBV28 to TRBJ2-1, with 7 bases fitting TRBD2. With V trimmed by 5 bases and J by 4 bases, 8 bases remained unmatched. This CDR3 has 15 amino acids. From germline, CDR1 is MDHEN and CDR2 SYDVKM. DNA of the CDR3: TGTGCCAGCAGTCCGGGGGGTTCCAATTACAATGAGCAGTTCTTC. It is translated as CASSPGGSNYNEQFF.

This clonotype was detected many times. This sequence joins TRBV5-5 and TRBJ2-5; D may be TRBD1 (6 bases). In germline, CDR1 is SGHKS, CDR2 YYEKEE (reference sequence). V was shortened by 1 base and J by 5 bases, with 15 bases between the two germline ends. The length of the CDR3 is 15 residues. In nucleotides, the CDR3 is TGTGCCAGCAGCTTGTCGCAGGGGAGTTTGGAGACCCAGTACTTC. It specifies CASSLSQGSLETQYF.

Details on this clonotype: A junction end diverges from the germline sequence, so it may reflect a read error. The chain combines TRBV6-8 with TRBJ1-1, with D uncertain. The germline V gene encodes CDR1 MNHGY and CDR2 SAAAGT. This CDR3 region has 13 residues. CDR3 sequence: CVSSYAENTEAFF. In nucleotides, the CDR3 is TGTGTCAGCAGTTATGCCGAGAACACTGAAGCTTTCTTT.

V is TRBV4-1 and J is TRBJ2-7; TRBD2 matches at 8 bases. CDR3 length: 15 residues. CDR1 is MGHRA, CDR2 YSYEKL, per germline. Trimming removed 0 bases from V and 2 bases from J; junction bases left unmatched: 3. The CDR3 sequence: CASSQDRGLAYEQYF. The CDR3, as DNA: TGCGCCAGCAGCCAAGATCGGGGACTAGCCTACGAGCAGTACTTC.

Ten or more counts support this clonotype. The chain has TRBV7-8 and TRBJ2-1; D might be TRBD1 or TRBD2, each matching 5 bases. Germline CDR1 is SGHVS and CDR2 is FQNEAQ. The germline V and J ends were trimmed by 6 bases and 0 bases, with 15 bases remaining between them. CDR3 length: 16 residues. CDR3 sequence reads: CASREMGENSYNEQFF. The DNA for the CDR3 is TGTGCCAGCAGGGAAATGGGGGAAAACTCCTACAATGAGCAGTTCTTC. Based on the CDR3 plus reference TRBV7-8 and TRBJ2-1, the full variable domain is GAGVSQSPRYKVAKRGQDVALRCDPISGHVSLFWYQQALGQGPEFLTYFQNEAQLDKSGLPSDRFFAERPEGSVSTLKIQRTQQEDSAVYLCASREMGENSYNEQFFGPGTRLTVL.

This clonotype came up many times. For the CDR3, the DNA is TGTGCCAGTAGTTTCATAGGGAGGTCTGAAGCTTTCTTT. Protein product: CASSFIGRSEAFF. The gene calls are TRBV19 and TRBJ1-1; D is unclear. The germline CDR1 and CDR2 sequences are LNHDA and SQIVND (reference sequence). The V gene lost 5 bases and the J gene lost 6 bases, with 13 bases spanning the gap. This CDR3 comprises 13 residues. Variable domain in full (rest from reference TRBV19 and TRBJ1-1): DGGITQSPKYLFRKEGQNVTLSCEQNLNHDAMYWYRQDPGQGLRLIYYSQIVNDFQKGDIAEGYSVSREKKESFPLTVTSAQKNPTAFYLCASSFIGRSEAFFGQGTRLTVV.

V and J are TRBV6-5 and TRBJ2-5; TRBD1 matches at 11 bases. With 7 bases clipped from V and 0 bases from J, the junction kept 4 bases outside the gene matches. The CDR3 covers 15 residues. The germline V gene encodes CDR1 MNHEY and CDR2 SVGAGI. CDR3 loop: CASTVDRGHQETQYF. CDR3 sequence (DNA): TGTGCCAGCACCGTGGACAGGGGGCACCAAGAGACCCAGTACTTC.

The chain's CDR3 is CASSYSLGNTEAFF. The DNA for the CDR3 is TGTGCCAGCAGTTACTCGTTGGGGAACACTGAAGCTTTCTTT. The chain links TRBV6-8 to TRBJ1-1, with unresolved D. This CDR3 comprises 14 residues. CDR1 is MNHGY and CDR2 is SAAAGT in the germline V gene. V was shortened by 0 bases and J by 1 base, with 6 bases between the two germline ends.

The V gene is TRBV18, the J gene TRBJ1-2; D is uncertain. There are 12 residues in the CDR3. Deletions cut 5 bases from V and 8 bases from J, with 12 bases between. Germline V lookup: CDR1 KGHSH, CDR2 LQKENI. The chain's CDR3 is CASSTQDYGYTF. The DNA of the CDR3 is TGTGCCAGCTCAACTCAGGATTACGGCTACACCTTC.

This clonotype was counted many times. The V and J genes are TRBV7-9 and TRBJ1-2; 10 nucleotides align to TRBD1. Germline V gene sequence: CDR1 SEHNR, CDR2 FQNEAQ (reference sequence). Germline trimming cut 0 bases from V and 3 bases from J; bases unmatched to any gene: 10. This CDR3 region has 18 residues. The CDR3 region is CASSLASPGTGVHYGYTF. DNA for the CDR3: TGTGCCAGCAGCTTAGCATCCCCCGGGACAGGGGTTCACTATGGCTACACCTTC.

The rearrangement links TRBV18 to TRBJ2-5, with D unresolved. The CDR3 sequence is 13 residues long. Germline-derived CDR1 and CDR2 are KGHSH and LQKENI. The V gene lost 3 bases and the J gene lost 2 bases, with 7 bases spanning the gap. CDR3 sequence reads: CASSPPDQETQYF. CDR3 coding DNA: TGTGCCAGCTCACCGCCGGATCAAGAGACCCAGTACTTC.

The J gene is TRBJ1-5, the V gene TRBV19; D gene ambiguous. The CDR3 is 14 amino acids. Trimming shortened V by 5 bases and J by 0 bases, and 8 bases separated the two germline ends. Germline values: CDR1 LNHDA, CDR2 SQIVND (reference sequence). The CDR3 reads CASSLPNSNQPQHF. CDR3 bases: TGTGCCAGTAGTTTACCGAATAGCAATCAGCCCCAGCATTTT.

The rearrangement joins TRBV20-1 to TRBJ2-7, with D perhaps matching TRBD2 (5 bases). The CDR3 length is 13 residues. Germline loops: CDR1 DFQATT, CDR2 SNEGSKA (reference sequence). The V end lost 1 base, the J end lost 2 bases, and 9 bases lay between the germline ends. In nucleotides, the CDR3 is TGCAGTGCTAGAGGGACGGGAACCTACGAGCAGTACTTC. Its translation: CSARGTGTYEQYF.

V usage is TRBV6-1 and J usage is TRBJ2-2; the D is unclear. The germline V and J ends were trimmed by 3 bases and 7 bases, with 9 bases remaining between them. The CDR3 has 13 amino acids. CDR1 and CDR2 (germline): MNHNS, SASEGT. The CDR3 sequence: CASSDWADGELFF. The CDR3, as DNA: TGTGCCAGCAGTGATTGGGCAGACGGGGAGCTGTTTTTT.

This clonotype was recorded a few times. The chain is built from TRBV11-3 and TRBJ2-1; 7 nucleotides agree with TRBD1. The length of the CDR3 is 17 residues. Trimming at V came to 5 bases and at J to 0 bases, leaving 10 bases not matched to a gene. Germline CDR1 SGHNT, CDR2 YENEEA. The CDR3, as DNA: TGTGCCAGCAGCGGCCCTCACCGGGACAGCTCCTACAATGAGCAGTTCTTC. Amino acid sequence: CASSGPHRDSSYNEQFF.

For this clonotype: Sequence at one end of the junction differs from germline and may be a read error. The V gene is TRBV4-2, the J gene TRBJ1-1; D not certain. This CDR3 has 15 residues. Germline V gene data show CDR1 as LGHNA and CDR2 as YNFKEQ. CDR3 DNA sequence: TGTGCCAGCAGCCAAGAAGCAGACATGAACAATGAAGCTTTCTTT. This translates into CASSQEADMNNEAFF.

This clonotype was picked up one time. The V gene is TRBV5-7, the J gene TRBJ2-5, with TRBD2 matching over 13 bases. TRBV5-7 is designated an ORF whose function remains uncertain. V was pared by 4 bases and J by 1 base, with 7 bases of the junction left unmatched. The CDR3 extends over 17 amino acids. CDR3 sequence reads: CASSPNGTSGVQETQYF. In nucleotides, the CDR3 is TGTGCCAGCAGCCCGAACGGGACTAGCGGGGTCCAAGAGACCCAGTACTTC.

This sequence joins TRBV4-1 and TRBJ2-3; 7 nucleotides line up with TRBD1. There are 15 residues in the CDR3. From germline, CDR1 is MGHRA and CDR2 YSYEKL. Trimming at V came to 2 bases and at J to 0 bases, leaving 2 bases not matched to a gene. The CDR3 DNA sequence: TGCGCCAGCAGCCAAATACAGGGGAGCACAGATACGCAGTATTTT. This translates into CASSQIQGSTDTQYF.